This TCR beta chain was captured by sequencing in a study of T cell responses to AZD1222 COVID-19 vaccine. Findings and caveats of the study: Spike was spanned by vaccine-associated CD4 TCRs, which were dominant at 160-218 and 743-854. Clonal diversity may have been underestimated, and the donors were mostly white British, with more females than males. An increase in Spike-specific TCR breadth and depth was observed after two AZD1222 doses. Seropositivity was recorded at baseline in only 6 or 7 AZD1222 recipients.

To note about this clone: Its antigen is unidentified.

The CDR3 has 13 residues. Some clones are missing from TCRdb's copy, which holds only in-frame ones; the method was immunoSEQ multiplex PCR. The sample contains more than 95,000 clones, 93% of which appear only once. V usage is TRBV21-1 and J usage is TRBJ2-7; the table's D call, TRBD2, has no DNA check behind it. TRBV21-1 is labeled a pseudogene. The origin of this receptor is an adult in good health. The specimen comprised peripheral blood, sampled on day 0 of AZD1222 vaccination. For the CDR3, the DNA is TGTGCCAGCAGGGAGCGGGAGTTCTACGAGCAGTACTTC. It specifies CASREREFYEQYF.